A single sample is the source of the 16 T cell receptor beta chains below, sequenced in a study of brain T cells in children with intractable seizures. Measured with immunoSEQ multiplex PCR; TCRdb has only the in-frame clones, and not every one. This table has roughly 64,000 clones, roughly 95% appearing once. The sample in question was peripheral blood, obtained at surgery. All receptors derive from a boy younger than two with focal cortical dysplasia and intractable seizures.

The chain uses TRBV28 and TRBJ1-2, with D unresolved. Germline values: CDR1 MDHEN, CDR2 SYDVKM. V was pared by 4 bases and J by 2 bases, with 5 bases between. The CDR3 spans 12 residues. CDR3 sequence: CASSYRNYGYTF. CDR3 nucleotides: TGTGCCAGCAGTTATAGGAACTATGGCTACACCTTC.

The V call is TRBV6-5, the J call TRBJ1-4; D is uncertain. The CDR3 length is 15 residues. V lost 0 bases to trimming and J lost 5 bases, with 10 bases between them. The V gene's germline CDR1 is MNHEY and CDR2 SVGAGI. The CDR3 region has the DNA TGTGCCAGCAGTTACTCGAAACAGATAAATGAAAAACTGTTTTTT. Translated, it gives CASSYSKQINEKLFF.

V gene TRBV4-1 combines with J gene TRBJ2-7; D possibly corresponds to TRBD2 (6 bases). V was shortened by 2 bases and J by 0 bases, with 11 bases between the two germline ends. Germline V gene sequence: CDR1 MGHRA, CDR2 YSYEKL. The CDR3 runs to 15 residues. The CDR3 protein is CASSQLGSGSYEQYF. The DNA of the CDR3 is TGCGCCAGCAGCCAACTGGGTAGCGGCTCCTACGAGCAGTACTTC.

CDR3 residues: CASSQAGALNTGELFF. The CDR3 coding sequence is TGTGCCAGCAGCCAAGCGGGAGCCTTAAACACCGGGGAGCTGTTTTTT. The chain combines TRBV3-1 (or the pseudogene TRBV3-2) with TRBJ2-2, with D possibly being TRBD2 (6 bases). The CDR3 covers 16 residues. V shed 1 base and J shed 2 bases, with 11 bases lying between them. Germline V gene sequence: CDR1 LGHDT, CDR2 YNNKEL (reference sequence).

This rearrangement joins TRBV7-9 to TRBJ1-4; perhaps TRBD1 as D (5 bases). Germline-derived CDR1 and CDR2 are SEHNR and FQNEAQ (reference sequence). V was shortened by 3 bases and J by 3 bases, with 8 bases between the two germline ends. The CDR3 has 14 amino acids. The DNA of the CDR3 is TGTGCCAGCAGCTTCAAGGGGTCTAATGAAAAACTGTTTTTT. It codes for CASSFKGSNEKLFF.

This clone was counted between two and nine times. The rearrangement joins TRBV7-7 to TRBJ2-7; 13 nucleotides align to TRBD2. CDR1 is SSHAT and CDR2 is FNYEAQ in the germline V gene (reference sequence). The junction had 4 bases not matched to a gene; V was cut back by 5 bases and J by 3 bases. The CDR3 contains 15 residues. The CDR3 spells CASSPGLAGIYEQYF. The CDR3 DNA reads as TGTGCCAGCAGCCCGGGACTAGCGGGGATCTACGAGCAGTACTTC.

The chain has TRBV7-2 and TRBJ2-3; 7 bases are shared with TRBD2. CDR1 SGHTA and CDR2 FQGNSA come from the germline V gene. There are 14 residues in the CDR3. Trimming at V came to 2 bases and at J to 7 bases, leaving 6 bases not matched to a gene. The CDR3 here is CASSLRAGRNTQYF. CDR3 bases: TGTGCCAGCAGCTTAAGAGCGGGGAGAAATACGCAGTATTTT. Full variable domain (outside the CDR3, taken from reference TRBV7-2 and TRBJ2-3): GAGVSQSPSNKVTEKGKDVELRCDPISGHTALYWYRQSLGQGLEFLIYFQGNSAPDKSGLPSDRFSAERTGGSVSTLTIQRTQQEDSAVYLCASSLRAGRNTQYFGPGTRLTVL.

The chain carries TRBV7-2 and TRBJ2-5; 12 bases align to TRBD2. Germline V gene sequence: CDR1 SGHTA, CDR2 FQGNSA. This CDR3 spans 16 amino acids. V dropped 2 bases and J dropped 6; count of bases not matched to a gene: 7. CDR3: CASSLSSSGGAKTQYF. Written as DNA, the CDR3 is TGTGCCAGCAGCTTATCCTCTAGCGGGGGGGCAAAGACCCAGTACTTC.

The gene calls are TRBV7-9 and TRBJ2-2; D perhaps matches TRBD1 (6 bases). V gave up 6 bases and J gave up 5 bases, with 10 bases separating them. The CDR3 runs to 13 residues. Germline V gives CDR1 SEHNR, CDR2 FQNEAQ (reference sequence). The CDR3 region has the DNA TGTGCCAGCAGGAGAACAGGGACCGGGGAGCTGTTTTTT. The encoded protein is CASRRTGTGELFF.

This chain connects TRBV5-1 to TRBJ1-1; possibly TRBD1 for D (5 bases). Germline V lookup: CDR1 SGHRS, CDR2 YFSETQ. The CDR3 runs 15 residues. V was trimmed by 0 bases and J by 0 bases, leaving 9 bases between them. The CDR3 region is CASSLDGALNTEAFF. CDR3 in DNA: TGCGCCAGCAGCTTGGATGGGGCGTTGAACACTGAAGCTTTCTTT. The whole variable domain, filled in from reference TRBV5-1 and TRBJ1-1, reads KAGVTQTPRYLIKTRGQQVTLSCSPISGHRSVSWYQQTPGQGLQFLFEYFSETQRNKGNFPGRFSGRQFSNSRSEMNVSTLELGDSALYLCASSLDGALNTEAFFGQGTRLTVV.

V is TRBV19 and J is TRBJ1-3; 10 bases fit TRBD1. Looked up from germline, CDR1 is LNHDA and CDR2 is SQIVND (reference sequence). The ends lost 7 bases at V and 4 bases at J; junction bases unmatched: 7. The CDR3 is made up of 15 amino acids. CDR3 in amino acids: CASTPGQGTGNTIYF. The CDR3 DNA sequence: TGTGCCAGTACCCCGGGACAGGGGACGGGAAACACCATATATTTT.

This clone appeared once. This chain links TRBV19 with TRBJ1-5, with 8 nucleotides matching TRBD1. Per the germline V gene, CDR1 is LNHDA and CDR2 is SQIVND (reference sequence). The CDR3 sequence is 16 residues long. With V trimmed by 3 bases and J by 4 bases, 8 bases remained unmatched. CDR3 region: CASSMSTGAPNQPQHF. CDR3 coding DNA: TGTGCCAGTAGTATGTCGACAGGGGCCCCTAATCAGCCCCAGCATTTT.

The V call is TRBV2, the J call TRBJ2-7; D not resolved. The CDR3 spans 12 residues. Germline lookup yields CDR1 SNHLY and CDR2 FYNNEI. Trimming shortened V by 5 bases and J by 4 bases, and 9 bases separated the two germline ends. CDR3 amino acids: CASSSLSYEQYF. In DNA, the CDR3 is TGTGCCAGCAGTAGTCTATCGTACGAGCAGTACTTC.

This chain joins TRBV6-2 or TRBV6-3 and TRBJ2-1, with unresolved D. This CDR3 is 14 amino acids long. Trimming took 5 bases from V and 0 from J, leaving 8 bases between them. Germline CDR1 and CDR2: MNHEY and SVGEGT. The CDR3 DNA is TGTGCCAGCAGTGCATCGAGCTCCTACAATGAGCAGTTCTTC. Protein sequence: CASSASSSYNEQFF.

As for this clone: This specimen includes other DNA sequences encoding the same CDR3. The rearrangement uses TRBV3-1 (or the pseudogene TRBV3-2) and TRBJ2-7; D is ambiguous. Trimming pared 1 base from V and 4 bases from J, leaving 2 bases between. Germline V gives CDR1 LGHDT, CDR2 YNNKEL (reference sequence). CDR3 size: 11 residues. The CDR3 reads CASSQGYEQYF. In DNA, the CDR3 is TGTGCCAGCAGCCAAGGGTACGAGCAGTACTTC.

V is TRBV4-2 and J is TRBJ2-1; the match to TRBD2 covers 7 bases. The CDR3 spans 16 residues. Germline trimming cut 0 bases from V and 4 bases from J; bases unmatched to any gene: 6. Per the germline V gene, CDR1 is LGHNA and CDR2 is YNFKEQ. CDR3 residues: CASSQEAGNFYNEQFF. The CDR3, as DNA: TGTGCCAGCAGCCAAGAAGCGGGGAATTTTTACAATGAGCAGTTCTTC.